This T cell receptor (beta chain) appears in the sequencing data of a study of cytomegalovirus exposure and HLA in healthy donors (dated by TCRdb to between 2016 and 2019). In terms of the full investigation: In an earlier analysis of fewer than 750 of the donors, approximately 300 Gb of sequence data and roughly 100 million unique TCR beta sequences from roughly 190 million T cells were reported. About 330 gigabases of sequencing data and around 85 million unique TCR sequences made up an early release that covered some 640 HLA-typed donors. The genetic ancestry cluster associated with self-reported Caucasian donors included 80% to 90% of the 300 to 400 genotyped donors. The study was designed to test whether signatures of past pathogen exposure could be identified by cataloging public T cell receptors. The study profiled the T cell repertoires of under 850 subjects by immunosequencing and related them to cytomegalovirus serostatus. In addition to the first cohort of 666 subjects, a separate validation cohort of some 120 different subjects was used. High-throughput TCR immunosequencing, statistical association of individual TCRs with disease status, and machine learning were combined to predict cytomegalovirus infection status. In a later analysis, previously published TCR beta repertoires from about 640 donors were re-analyzed and high-resolution HLA genotyping was added so that TCR occurrence patterns could be studied. In the later analysis, no new phenotypic data were used to find candidate immune exposures; instead, reliance was placed on TCR beta sequences and their occurrence across donors. An earlier analysis of nearly 600 of the donors applied high-throughput TCR beta sequencing to assess whether each TCR beta V gene segment acted as functional or pseudogenic. Donor age, sex, ethnicity and CMV serostatus were compiled alongside the repertoire data. A later genetic analysis used genome-wide SNP genotypes for about 55% of the 666 donors, treating that subset as a discovery cohort. Every repertoire in the discovery cohort had been generated on one and the same sequencing platform. Class I and class II HLA loci were covered by the typing at four-digit resolution. Typing coverage varied by locus: about 629-630 donors for A, B, C, DRB1 and DQB1; more than 500 for DQA1; 600 to 610 for DPA1; approximately 450 for DPB1. About five DR-DQ haplotypes were handled as single units for association and clustering because linkage in the cohort was strong. Across approximately 400 genotyped donors of the cohort, an average of about 240,000 unique TCR beta nucleotide sequences per donor were sequenced, and 15% to 20% of those sequences were non-productive. Results the study describes overall, beyond this receptor: A group of highly shared sequence variants was considered likely to be a technical artifact of the sequencing pipeline. An association between a missense DCLRE1C variant and V-gene and J-gene trimming of TCR beta chains was found in a later genetic analysis and replicated in an independent cohort. The authors suggested that the approach could potentially be extended to other disease states and immunological phenotypes. Assigning TCR associations to individual alleles was difficult when HLA alleles, especially DR and DQ, strongly co-occurred. The presence/absence analyses assumed that sequencing depth was roughly uniform across donors, and that assumption may not be true. Only TCR beta chains were sequenced in this cohort, and the absence of alpha or paired-chain data limited detectable features. Because some donors lacked HLA typing at each locus, the association tests relied only on the typed subset. Immune exposure information for the cohort was limited to CMV serostatus. In a later analysis, HLA-associated TCR beta chains showed more clonal expansion and lower generation probabilities than non-associated chains that were equally common. An earlier analysis of approximately 600 of the donors showed that most TCR beta V segments appeared in productive rearrangements either about 87% or about 30% of the time, which broadly matched IMGT annotations. Compared with the approximately 600-donor mean, donors in an Asian-associated ancestry cluster had fewer N-insertions in productive TCRs, according to a later genetic analysis. Cytomegalovirus status was reported to be diagnosed by the classifier with high specificity and sensitivity in both the original and validation cohorts. In a later analysis, several top co-occurrence clusters were reported to appear linked to parvovirus B19, influenza, CMV and Epstein-Barr virus. At a false discovery rate of 0.05, a later analysis linked roughly 17,000 TCR beta sequences to specific HLA alleles. A later analysis found that most CMV-associated TCR beta chains appeared HLA-restricted, with HLA associations seemingly driven largely by CMV exposure. The earlier analysis of nearly 600 of the donors excluded approximately 17 rarely observed V segments, including chromosome 9 orphons, because counts were too low. A few of the identified cytomegalovirus-associated TCR beta chains were confirmed in vitro to be specific for cytomegalovirus antigens. Because the 87-base-pair reads could not distinguish some IMGT-functional V segments, including TRBV6-2 and TRBV6-3, those segments were excluded. A further reported finding was that TCR beta sequences accurately predicted the HLA-A and HLA-B alleles for most subjects in the first cohort. While some public TCRs were present in many individuals, most TCR sequences turned up only very rarely across donors. In a later analysis, the rate of TCR association differed among HLA loci, with DRB1 alleles having the most associated TCRs and HLA-C alleles having the fewest. Linkage disequilibrium might explain the correlated functional status among segregating V segments, but an unknown experimental factor could not be excluded. A total of about 180 TCR beta chains were listed by the study as associated with cytomegalovirus.

V gives up 3 bases and J gives up 4 bases, and the segment between their germline ends measures 7 bases. The CDR3 starts with the cysteine, ends with the phenylalanine, and has 12 residues. Of the read, only the CDR3 DNA is kept; its 36 bases are in frame from base 1. Looking up the germline V gene (reference sequence) yields CDR1 GTSNPN and CDR2 SVGIG. Comments on this clone: Its antigen is still unknown. Base qualities are not provided; no much larger clone lies one nucleotide away.

The library was obtained by the immunoSEQ multiplex PCR assay. For the multiplex PCR, a mixture combining 60 forward primers for TCR Vbeta segments and 13 reverse primers for TCR Jbeta segments was used. A multiplex PCR assay on genomic DNA amplified the CDR3 region of rearranged TCR beta genes. The amplified TCR beta libraries were sequenced on the Illumina HiSeq System as 87-base-pair reads. From the authors' description of their analysis: A later analysis counted approximately 76 million unique TCR beta chains across the 550 to 700 repertoires, and 10 million to 11 million of these chains were shared by at least two donors. Raw reads were error-corrected and collapsed into unique sequences by a nearest-neighbor algorithm in which closely related sequences were merged to remove PCR and sequencing errors. Alignment of CDR3 sequences to IMGT reference sequences was used to assign V, D and J gene segments. Each retained sequence needed at least a six-nucleotide match to both a V gene segment and a J gene segment. Rearrangements were classified as productive when the CDR3 lacked stop codons and remained in frame with V and J, and all other rearrangements were classified as non-productive. CDR3 was defined by IMGT convention, running from the second conserved V-encoded cysteine to the conserved J-encoded phenylalanine. The earlier analysis of approximately 590 of the donors excluded any sequence lacking an unambiguous match to a single V gene segment. An earlier analysis of a few hundred of the donors classified V segments as functional when productive rearrangements were above 56.7% and as segregating when the standard deviation between donors was above 5%. A statistical classification framework was built for diagnosing cytomegalovirus status from the catalog of TCR beta chain sequences. A later analysis assigned V and J genes by comparing TCR nucleotide sequences with IMGT/GENE-DB human TR gene sequences. Using the TCRdist pipeline, a later analysis assigned CDR3 sequences along with most-parsimonious VDJ recombination scenarios. A later analysis defined each TCR beta chain by its CDR3 amino acid sequence plus V-gene family, and excluded reads lacking a unique V-gene family. In a later analysis, fewer than 650 highly shared, low-generation-probability nucleotide sequences were removed to address suspected cross-contamination and a sequencing artifact. In a later analysis, a clonal expansion index was calculated for each public chain from normalized within-repertoire ranks of inferred template counts. In a later analysis, generation probabilities were computed using a VDJ recombination model fitted to out-of-frame rearrangements, and the results were checked against IGoR. In a later analysis, TCR-TCR, TCR-HLA and TCR-CMV co-occurrence was scored with hypergeometric tests, and a repertoire-size bias correction was applied to TCR pairs. To estimate false discovery rates, a later analysis permuted the HLA or CMV assignments 20 times. In a later analysis, co-occurring TCRs were grouped with DBSCAN, and TCRdist sequence similarity was added when clustering was performed within HLA-allele-positive subsets. For co-occurrence clustering, repertoires with fewer than 30,000 or more than 120,000 public chains were excluded, along with five repertoires with anomalous nucleotide sharing. In TCRdb, the immuneACCESS table is reduced to in-frame sequences with V and J assigned. These tables do not hold every clone; where another copy was compared, an unresolved V gene accounts for under half, and the others remain unexplained. V and J calls and clone size are those listed in that table; D and trimming were worked out from the DNA. Counted in this sample were about 97,000 clones; 50% to 70% of them appeared once. Clones ranked in the top ten supply less than 5% of the sample.

The cohort consisted of 600 to 750 healthy bone marrow donors. At the time of sampling, all cohort members were nominally healthy, though unrecorded immune exposures were likely present. CMV serostatus was recorded as positive for roughly 290 and negative for about 50% of the 666 cohort members, whereas no CMV serostatus was recorded for the donor in question. Every donor gave a peripheral blood sample, and the peripheral blood mononuclear cells from that sample were used for TCR beta sequencing. Genomic DNA was extracted from the blood cell samples with the Qiagen DNeasy Blood Extraction Kit. The chain joins TRBV30 to TRBJ2-1; matching of 5 bases hints at TRBD1 as the D gene. This clonotype originated in a human donor in good health. The sample comprised PBMCs. CDR3 protein: CAWSGQYNEQFF. The nucleotide sequence reads as follows: TGTGCCTGGAGCGGACAATACAATGAGCAGTTCTTC.